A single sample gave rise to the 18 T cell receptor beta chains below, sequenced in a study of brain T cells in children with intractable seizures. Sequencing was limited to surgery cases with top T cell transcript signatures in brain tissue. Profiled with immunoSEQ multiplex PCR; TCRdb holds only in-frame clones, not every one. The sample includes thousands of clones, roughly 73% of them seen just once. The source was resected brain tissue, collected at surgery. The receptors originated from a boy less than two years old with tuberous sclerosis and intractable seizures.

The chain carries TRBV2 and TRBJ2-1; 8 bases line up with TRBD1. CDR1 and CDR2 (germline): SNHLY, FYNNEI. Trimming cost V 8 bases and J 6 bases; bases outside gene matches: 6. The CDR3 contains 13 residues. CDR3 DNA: TGTGCCAGCGACAGGGGCATGGTCAATGAGCAGTTCTTC. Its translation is CASDRGMVNEQFF.

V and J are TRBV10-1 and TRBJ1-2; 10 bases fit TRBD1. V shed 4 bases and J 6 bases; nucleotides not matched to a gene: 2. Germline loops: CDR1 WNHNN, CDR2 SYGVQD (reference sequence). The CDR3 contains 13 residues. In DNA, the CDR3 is TGCGCCAGCAGTGCAGGGACAGGGGATGGCTACACCTTC. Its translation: CASSAGTGDGYTF.

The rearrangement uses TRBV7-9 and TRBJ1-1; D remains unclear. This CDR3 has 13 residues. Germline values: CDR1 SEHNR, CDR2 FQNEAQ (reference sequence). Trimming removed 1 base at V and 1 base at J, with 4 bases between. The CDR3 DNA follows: TGTGCCAGCAGCTTAGAAGCGAACACTGAAGCTTTCTTT. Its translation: CASSLEANTEAFF.

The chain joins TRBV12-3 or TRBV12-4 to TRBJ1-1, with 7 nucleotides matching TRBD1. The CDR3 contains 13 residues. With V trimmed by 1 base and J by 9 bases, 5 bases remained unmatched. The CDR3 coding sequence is TGTGCCAGCAGTTTAGGGGACAGCTCAAAAGCTTTCTTT. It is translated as CASSLGDSSKAFF.

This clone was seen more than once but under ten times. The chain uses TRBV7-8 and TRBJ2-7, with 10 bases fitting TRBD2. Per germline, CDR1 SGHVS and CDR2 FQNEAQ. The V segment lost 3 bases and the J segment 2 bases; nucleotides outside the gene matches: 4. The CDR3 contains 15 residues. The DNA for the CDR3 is TGTGCCAGCAGCTTCGTGGGGACTAGCGCCTACGAGCAGTACTTC. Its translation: CASSFVGTSAYEQYF.

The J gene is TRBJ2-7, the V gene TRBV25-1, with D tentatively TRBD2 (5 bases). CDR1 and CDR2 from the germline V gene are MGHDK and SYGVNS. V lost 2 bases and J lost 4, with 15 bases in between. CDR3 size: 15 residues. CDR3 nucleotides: TGTGCCAGCAGTGAACTCGGGGAGAAGGTTTACGAGCAGTACTTC. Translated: CASSELGEKVYEQYF.

Here the CDR3 DNA reads TGTGCCACCCGAAATCATGGAGGGTCCTACGAGCAGTACTTC. Translation: CATRNHGGSYEQYF. The gene calls are TRBV19 and TRBJ2-7, with TRBD2 as a possible D gene (6 bases). The germline V and J ends were trimmed by 10 bases and 1 base, with 17 bases remaining between them. This CDR3 spans 14 amino acids. Germline CDR1 and CDR2: LNHDA and SQIVND (reference sequence). Based on the CDR3 plus reference TRBV19 and TRBJ2-7, the full variable domain is DGGITQSPKYLFRKEGQNVTLSCEQNLNHDAMYWYRQDPGQGLRLIYYSQIVNDFQKGDIAEGYSVSREKKESFPLTVTSAQKNPTAFYLCATRNHGGSYEQYFGPGTRLTVT.

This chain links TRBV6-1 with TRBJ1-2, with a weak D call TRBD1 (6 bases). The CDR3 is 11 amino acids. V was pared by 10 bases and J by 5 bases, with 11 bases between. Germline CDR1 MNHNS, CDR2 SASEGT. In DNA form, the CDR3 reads TGTGCCATGCGGACAGTTTATGGCTACACCTTC. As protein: CAMRTVYGYTF.

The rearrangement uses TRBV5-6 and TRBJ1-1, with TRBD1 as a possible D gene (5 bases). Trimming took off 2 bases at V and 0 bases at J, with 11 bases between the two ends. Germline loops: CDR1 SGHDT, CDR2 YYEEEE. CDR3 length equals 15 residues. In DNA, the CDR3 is TGTGCCAGCAGCTTCAGGGTTGTTATGAACACTGAAGCTTTCTTT. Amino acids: CASSFRVVMNTEAFF.

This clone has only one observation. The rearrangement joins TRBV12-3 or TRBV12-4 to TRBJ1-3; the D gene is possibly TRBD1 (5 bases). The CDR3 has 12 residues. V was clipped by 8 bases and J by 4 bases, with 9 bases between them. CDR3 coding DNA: TGTGCCAGCCAGGGCAACGGAAACACCATATATTTT. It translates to CASQGNGNTIYF.

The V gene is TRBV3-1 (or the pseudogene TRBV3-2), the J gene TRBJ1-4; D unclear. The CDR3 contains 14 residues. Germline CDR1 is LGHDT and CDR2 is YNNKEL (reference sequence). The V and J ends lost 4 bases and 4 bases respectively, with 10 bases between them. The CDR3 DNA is TGTGCCAGCAGCCCGTGGGGTGGTAATGAAAAACTGTTTTTT. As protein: CASSPWGGNEKLFF.

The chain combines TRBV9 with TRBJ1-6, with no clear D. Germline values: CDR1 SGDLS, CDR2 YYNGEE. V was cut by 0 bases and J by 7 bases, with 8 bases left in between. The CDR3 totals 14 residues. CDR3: CASSVEGGNSPLHF. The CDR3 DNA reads TGTGCCAGCAGCGTAGAGGGAGGGAATTCACCCCTCCACTTT.

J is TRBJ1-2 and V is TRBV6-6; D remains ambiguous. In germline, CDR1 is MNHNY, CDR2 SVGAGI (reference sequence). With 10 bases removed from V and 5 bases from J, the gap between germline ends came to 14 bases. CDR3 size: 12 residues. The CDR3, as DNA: TGTGCCACCCGTCCGGACGTTTATGGCTACACCTTC. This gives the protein CATRPDVYGYTF.

The CDR3 protein is CASRSVAGGFYQETQYF. CDR3 nucleotides: TGCGCCAGCAGGAGTGTAGCGGGGGGGTTCTACCAAGAGACCCAGTACTTC. V usage is TRBV5-1 and J usage is TRBJ2-5; TRBD2 matches at 11 bases. Trimming removed 5 bases from V and 0 bases from J; junction bases left unmatched: 9. The germline V gene encodes CDR1 SGHRS and CDR2 YFSETQ. CDR3 size: 17 residues.

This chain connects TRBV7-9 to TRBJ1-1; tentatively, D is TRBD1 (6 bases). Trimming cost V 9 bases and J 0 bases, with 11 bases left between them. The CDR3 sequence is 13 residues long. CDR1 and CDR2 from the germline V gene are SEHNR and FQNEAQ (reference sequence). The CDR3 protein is CASQNRVNTEAFF. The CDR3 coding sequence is TGTGCCAGTCAAAACAGGGTGAACACTGAAGCTTTCTTT.

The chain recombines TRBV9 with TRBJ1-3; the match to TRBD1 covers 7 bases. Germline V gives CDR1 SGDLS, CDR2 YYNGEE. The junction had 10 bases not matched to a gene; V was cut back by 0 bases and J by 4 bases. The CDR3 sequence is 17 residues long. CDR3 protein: CASSVAPQGVAGNTIYF. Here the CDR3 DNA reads TGTGCCAGCAGCGTAGCGCCTCAGGGGGTCGCAGGAAACACCATATATTTT.

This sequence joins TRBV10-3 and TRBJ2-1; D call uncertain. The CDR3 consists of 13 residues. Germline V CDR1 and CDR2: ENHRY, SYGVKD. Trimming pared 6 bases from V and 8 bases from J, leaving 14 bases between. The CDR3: CAISLTAPDEQFF. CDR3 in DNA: TGTGCCATCAGCTTAACAGCGCCGGATGAGCAGTTCTTC.

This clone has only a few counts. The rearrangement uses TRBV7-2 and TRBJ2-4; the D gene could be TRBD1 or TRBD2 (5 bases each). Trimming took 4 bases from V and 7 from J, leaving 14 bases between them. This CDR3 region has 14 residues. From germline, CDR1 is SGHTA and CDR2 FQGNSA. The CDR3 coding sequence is TGTGCCAGCAGCTCCGGGGACGCGACCAACATTCAGTACTTC. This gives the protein CASSSGDATNIQYF.